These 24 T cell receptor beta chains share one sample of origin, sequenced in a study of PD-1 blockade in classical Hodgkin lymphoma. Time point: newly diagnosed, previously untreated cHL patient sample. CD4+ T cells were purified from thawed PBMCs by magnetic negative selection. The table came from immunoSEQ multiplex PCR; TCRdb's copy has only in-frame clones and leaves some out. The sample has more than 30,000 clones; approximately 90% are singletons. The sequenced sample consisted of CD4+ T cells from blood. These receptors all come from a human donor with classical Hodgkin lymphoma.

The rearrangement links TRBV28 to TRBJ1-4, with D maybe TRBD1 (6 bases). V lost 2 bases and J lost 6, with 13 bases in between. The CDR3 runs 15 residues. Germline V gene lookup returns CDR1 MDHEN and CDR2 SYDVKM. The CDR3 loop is CASSLRWGLDEKLFF. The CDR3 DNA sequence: TGTGCCAGCAGTTTAAGGTGGGGGCTGGATGAAAAACTGTTTTTT.

The CDR3 DNA is TGTGCCAGCAGTGCCCCCCTCGGGAGGGTACCGAACACCATATATTTT. Its translation: CASSAPLGRVPNTIYF. The V and J genes are TRBV6-1 and TRBJ1-3, with D uncertain. Trimming took 4 bases from V and 7 from J, leaving 20 bases between them. CDR1 MNHNS and CDR2 SASEGT come from the germline V gene. This CDR3 comprises 16 residues.

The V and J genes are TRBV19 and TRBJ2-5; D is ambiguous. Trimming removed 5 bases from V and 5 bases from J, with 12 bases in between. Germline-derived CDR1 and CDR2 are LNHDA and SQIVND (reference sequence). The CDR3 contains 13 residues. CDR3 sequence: CASSPTLVETQYF. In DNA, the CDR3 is TGTGCCAGTAGTCCCACCCTGGTTGAGACCCAGTACTTC. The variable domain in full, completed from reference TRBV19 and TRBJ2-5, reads DGGITQSPKYLFRKEGQNVTLSCEQNLNHDAMYWYRQDPGQGLRLIYYSQIVNDFQKGDIAEGYSVSREKKESFPLTVTSAQKNPTAFYLCASSPTLVETQYFGPGTRLLVL.

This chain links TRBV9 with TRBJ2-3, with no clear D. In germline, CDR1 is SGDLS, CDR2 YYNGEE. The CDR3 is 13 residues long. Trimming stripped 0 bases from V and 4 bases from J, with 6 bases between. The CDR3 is CASSVGMADTQYF. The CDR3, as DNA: TGTGCCAGCAGCGTAGGTATGGCAGATACGCAGTATTTT.

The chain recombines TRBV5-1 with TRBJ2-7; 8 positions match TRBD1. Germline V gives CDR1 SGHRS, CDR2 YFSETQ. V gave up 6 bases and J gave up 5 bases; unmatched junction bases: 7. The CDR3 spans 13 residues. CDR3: CASTPGGGHEQYF. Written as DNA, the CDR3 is TGCGCCAGCACCCCAGGGGGCGGGCACGAGCAGTACTTC.

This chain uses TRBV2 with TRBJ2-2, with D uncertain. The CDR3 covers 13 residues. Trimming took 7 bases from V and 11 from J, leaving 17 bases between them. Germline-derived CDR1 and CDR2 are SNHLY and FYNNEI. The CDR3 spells CASTVGSRGELFF. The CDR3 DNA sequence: TGTGCCAGCACCGTAGGGTCCCGCGGAGAGCTGTTTTTT.

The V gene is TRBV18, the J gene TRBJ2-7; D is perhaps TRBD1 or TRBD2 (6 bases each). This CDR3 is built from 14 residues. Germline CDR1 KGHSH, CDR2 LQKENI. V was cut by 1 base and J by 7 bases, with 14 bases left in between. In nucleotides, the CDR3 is TGTGCCAGCTCACCACAAGGGGGGCTGGATGAGCAGTACTTC. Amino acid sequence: CASSPQGGLDEQYF.

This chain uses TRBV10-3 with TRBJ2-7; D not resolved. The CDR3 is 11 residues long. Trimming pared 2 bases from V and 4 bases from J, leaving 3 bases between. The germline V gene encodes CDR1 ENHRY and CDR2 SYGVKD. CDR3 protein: CAISEGYEQYF. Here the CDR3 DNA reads TGTGCCATCAGTGAGGGGTACGAGCAGTACTTC.

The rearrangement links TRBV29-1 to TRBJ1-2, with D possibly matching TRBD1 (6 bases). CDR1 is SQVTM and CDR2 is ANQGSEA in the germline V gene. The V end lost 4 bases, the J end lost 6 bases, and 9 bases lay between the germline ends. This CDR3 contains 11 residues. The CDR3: CSVGGDNGYTF. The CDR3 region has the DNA TGCAGCGTTGGAGGGGACAATGGCTACACCTTC.

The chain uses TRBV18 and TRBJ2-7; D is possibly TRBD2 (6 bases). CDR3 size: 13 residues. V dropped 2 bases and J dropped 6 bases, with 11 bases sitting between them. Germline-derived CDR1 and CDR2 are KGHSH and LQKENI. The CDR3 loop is CASSPFREAEQYF. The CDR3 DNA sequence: TGTGCCAGCTCACCATTCAGGGAGGCCGAGCAGTACTTC.

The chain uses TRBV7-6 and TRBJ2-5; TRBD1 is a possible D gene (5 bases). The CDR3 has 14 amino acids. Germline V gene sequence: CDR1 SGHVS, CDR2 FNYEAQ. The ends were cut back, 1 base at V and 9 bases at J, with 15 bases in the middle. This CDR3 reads CASSLGYSVGPQYF. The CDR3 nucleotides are TGTGCCAGCAGCTTAGGATACTCGGTGGGGCCCCAGTACTTC. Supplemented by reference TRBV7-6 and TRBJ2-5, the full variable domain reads GAGVSQSPRYKVTKRGQDVALRCDPISGHVSLYWYRQALGQGPEFLTYFNYEAQQDKSGLPNDRFSAERPEGSISTLTIQRTEQRDSAMYRCASSLGYSVGPQYFGPGTRLLVL.

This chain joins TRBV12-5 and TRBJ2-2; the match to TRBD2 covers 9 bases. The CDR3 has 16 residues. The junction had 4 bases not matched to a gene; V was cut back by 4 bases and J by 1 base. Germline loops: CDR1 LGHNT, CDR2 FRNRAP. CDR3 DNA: TGTGCTAGTGGTTCTAGGACTAGCGAGAACACCGGGGAGCTGTTTTTT. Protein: CASGSRTSENTGELFF.

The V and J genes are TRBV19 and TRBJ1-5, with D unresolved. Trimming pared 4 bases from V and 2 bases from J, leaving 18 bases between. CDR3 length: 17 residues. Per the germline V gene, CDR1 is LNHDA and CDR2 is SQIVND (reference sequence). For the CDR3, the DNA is TGTGCCAGTAGTACCCCCCGCGGCGGGGTGGGCAATCAGCCCCAGCATTTT. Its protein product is CASSTPRGGVGNQPQHF. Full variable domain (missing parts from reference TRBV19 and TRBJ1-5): DGGITQSPKYLFRKEGQNVTLSCEQNLNHDAMYWYRQDPGQGLRLIYYSQIVNDFQKGDIAEGYSVSREKKESFPLTVTSAQKNPTAFYLCASSTPRGGVGNQPQHFGDGTRLSIL.

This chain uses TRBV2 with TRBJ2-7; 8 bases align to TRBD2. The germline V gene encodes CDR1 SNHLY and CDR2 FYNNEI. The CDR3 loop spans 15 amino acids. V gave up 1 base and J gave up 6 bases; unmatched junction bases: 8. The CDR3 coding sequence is TGTGCCAGCAGTGAAGAAGCGGGAGTGAGGGGCGAGCAGTACTTC. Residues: CASSEEAGVRGEQYF.

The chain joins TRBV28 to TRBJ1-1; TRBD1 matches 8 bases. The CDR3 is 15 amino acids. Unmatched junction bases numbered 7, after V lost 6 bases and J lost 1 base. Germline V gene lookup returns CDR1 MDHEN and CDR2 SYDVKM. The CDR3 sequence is CASRRQGSPNTEAFF. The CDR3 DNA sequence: TGTGCCAGCAGGAGACAGGGGAGTCCGAACACTGAAGCTTTCTTT.

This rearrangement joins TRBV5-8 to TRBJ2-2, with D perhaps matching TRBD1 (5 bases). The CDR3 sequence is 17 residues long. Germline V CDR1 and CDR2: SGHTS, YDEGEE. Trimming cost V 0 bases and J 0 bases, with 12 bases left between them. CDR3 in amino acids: CASSLAIWTPNTGELFF. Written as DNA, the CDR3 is TGTGCCAGCAGCTTGGCCATCTGGACACCGAACACCGGGGAGCTGTTTTTT.

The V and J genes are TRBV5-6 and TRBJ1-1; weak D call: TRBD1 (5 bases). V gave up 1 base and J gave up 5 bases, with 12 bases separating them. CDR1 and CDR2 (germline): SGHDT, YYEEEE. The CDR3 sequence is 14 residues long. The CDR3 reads CASSLPQEGTEAFF. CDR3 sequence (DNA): TGTGCCAGCAGCTTGCCTCAGGAGGGGACTGAAGCTTTCTTT.

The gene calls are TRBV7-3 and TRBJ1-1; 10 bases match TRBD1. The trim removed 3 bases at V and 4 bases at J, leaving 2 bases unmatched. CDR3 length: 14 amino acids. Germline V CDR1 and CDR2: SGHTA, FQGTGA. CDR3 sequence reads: CASSLTGGVTEAFF. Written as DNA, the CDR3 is TGTGCCAGCAGCTTGACAGGGGGCGTCACTGAAGCTTTCTTT.

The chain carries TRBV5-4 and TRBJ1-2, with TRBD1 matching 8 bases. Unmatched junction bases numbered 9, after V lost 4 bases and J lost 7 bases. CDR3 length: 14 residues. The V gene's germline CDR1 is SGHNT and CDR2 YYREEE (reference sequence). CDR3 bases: TGTGCCAGCAGCGTCCCTGGACAGGGACCTGGCTACACCTTC. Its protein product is CASSVPGQGPGYTF.

The CDR3 sequence: CASSLVGQPQHF. The DNA of the CDR3 is TGTGCCAGCAGCTTAGTCGGTCAGCCCCAGCATTTT. J is TRBJ1-5 and V is TRBV7-9; no clear D. The V gene's germline CDR1 is SEHNR and CDR2 FQNEAQ (reference sequence). V shed 1 base and J shed 6 bases, with 4 bases lying between them. The CDR3 is made up of 12 amino acids.

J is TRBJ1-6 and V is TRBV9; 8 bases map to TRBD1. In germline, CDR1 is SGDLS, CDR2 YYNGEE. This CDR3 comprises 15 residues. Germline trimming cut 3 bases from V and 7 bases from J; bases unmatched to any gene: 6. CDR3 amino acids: CASSGAGTGNSPLHF. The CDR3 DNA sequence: TGTGCCAGCAGCGGAGCCGGGACAGGCAATTCACCCCTCCACTTT.

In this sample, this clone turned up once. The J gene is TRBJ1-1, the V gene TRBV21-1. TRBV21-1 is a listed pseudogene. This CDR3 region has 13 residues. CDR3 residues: CASRVEMDTEAFF. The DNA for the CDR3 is TGTGCCAGCCGGGTGGAGATGGACACTGAAGCTTTCTTT.

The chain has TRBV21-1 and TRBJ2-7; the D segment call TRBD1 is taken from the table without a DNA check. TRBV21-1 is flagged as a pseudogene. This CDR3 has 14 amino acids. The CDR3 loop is CASSRPTGSYEQYV. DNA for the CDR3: TGTGCCAGCAGCCGCCCGACAGGTTCCTACGAGCAGTACGTC.

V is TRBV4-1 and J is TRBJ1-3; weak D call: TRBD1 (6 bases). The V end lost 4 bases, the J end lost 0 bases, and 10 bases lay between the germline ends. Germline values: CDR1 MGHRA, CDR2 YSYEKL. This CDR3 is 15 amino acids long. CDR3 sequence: CASSRQEGSGNTIYF. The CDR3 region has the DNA TGCGCCAGCAGCCGACAGGAGGGCTCTGGAAACACCATATATTTT.